What follows are 8 T cell receptor beta chains derived from one specimen sequenced in a study of early T cells in non-severe SARS-CoV-2 infection. TCRdb independently ran MiXCR on the 5' RACE reads; one entry per CDR3 protein. The sample has 97,000 or so distinct CDR3 sequences; about an eighth are singletons. Sequencing used whole blood. These receptors were taken from an adult who was a healthcare worker with PCR-confirmed SARS-CoV-2 infection or an uninfected control (not recorded which).

The table lists this clonotype with a few counts. This chain connects TRBV3-1 to TRBJ1-2; no clear D gene. The CDR3 has 12 amino acids. Trimming pared 4 bases from V and 2 bases from J, leaving 5 bases between. Germline CDR1 is LGHDT and CDR2 is YNNKEL (reference sequence). CDR3 region: CASSRRNYGYTF. CDR3 coding DNA: TGTGCCAGCAGCCGGCGGAACTATGGCTACACCTTC. The full variable domain, completed using reference TRBV3-1 and TRBJ1-2, is DTAVSQTPKYLVTQMGNDKSIKCEQNLGHDTMYWYKQDSKKFLKIMFSYNNKELIINETVPNRFSPKSPDKAHLNLHINSLELGDSAVYFCASSRRNYGYTFGSGTRLTVV.

This clonotype appeared a few times. The chain joins TRBV2 to TRBJ1-4; D is possibly TRBD1 (6 bases). V lost 8 bases and J lost 5, with 12 bases in between. This CDR3 comprises 13 residues. Per germline, CDR1 SNHLY and CDR2 FYNNEI. The CDR3 protein is CASHGTPNEKLFF. In DNA, the CDR3 is TGTGCCAGCCACGGGACACCAAATGAAAAACTGTTTTTT.

The CDR3 sequence is CASSLDTGPGNIQYF. The DNA for the CDR3 is TGTGCCAGCAGCTTAGATACGGGACCTGGAAACATTCAGTACTTC. This chain links TRBV7-9 with TRBJ2-4; D is possibly TRBD1 or TRBD2 (5 bases each). The germline gives CDR1 SEHNR, CDR2 FQNEAQ (reference sequence). V was pared by 1 base and J by 6 bases, with 13 bases between. CDR3 length: 15 amino acids.

This clonotype has more than one count but fewer than ten. CDR3 coding DNA: TGTGCCAGCTCCCCGGGAGTCTACAATGAGCAGTTCTTC. As protein: CASSPGVYNEQFF. The J gene is TRBJ2-1, the V gene TRBV2; perhaps TRBD2 as D (6 bases). With 8 bases removed from V and 3 bases from J, the gap between germline ends came to 11 bases. This CDR3 contains 13 residues. Germline CDR1 SNHLY, CDR2 FYNNEI.

The chain employs TRBV4-2 and TRBJ1-2, with 9 bases identical to TRBD1. This CDR3 has 15 residues. The germline V gene has CDR1 LGHNA and CDR2 YNFKEQ. Germline trimming cut 1 base from V and 4 bases from J; bases unmatched to any gene: 4. Here the CDR3 reads CASSQAKDRGYGYTF. CDR3 bases: TGTGCCAGCAGCCAAGCCAAGGACAGGGGCTATGGCTACACCTTC.

J is TRBJ1-6 and V is TRBV20-1, with 9 nucleotides matching TRBD1. CDR1 DFQATT and CDR2 SNEGSKA come from the germline V gene (reference sequence). With V trimmed by 6 bases and J by 11 bases, 11 bases remained unmatched. The CDR3 has 14 amino acids. The CDR3: CSAHTGGAFPPLHF. The CDR3, as DNA: TGCAGTGCACATACAGGGGGCGCCTTCCCACCCCTCCACTTT.

This clonotype was counted at least ten times. The rearrangement links TRBV4-3 to TRBJ2-3; TRBD2 might be the D (6 bases). Trimming left V 2 bases short and J 11 bases short, with 14 bases between. The CDR3 covers 13 residues. CDR1 is LGHNA and CDR2 is YSLEER in the germline V gene. The CDR3 loop is CASSQSSGSKQYF. DNA of the CDR3: TGCGCCAGCAGCCAATCCTCCGGGAGCAAGCAGTATTTT.

V gene TRBV27 combines with J gene TRBJ2-1, with 9 bases lining up with TRBD2. After removal of 0 bases from V and 0 bases from J, the junction contained 0 bases not matched to a gene. This CDR3 has 16 amino acids. Looked up from germline, CDR1 is MNHEY and CDR2 is SMNVEV (reference sequence). The CDR3 DNA sequence: TGTGCCAGCAGTTTATCTAGCGGGGGCTCCTACAATGAGCAGTTCTTC. Protein: CASSLSSGGSYNEQFF.